Following are 16 T cell receptor beta chains from one sample sequenced in a study of cytomegalovirus exposure and HLA in healthy donors. Method: immunoSEQ multiplex PCR; TCRdb's copy keeps in-frame clones and lacks some. Among 180,000 or so clones, just under 90% were seen once, and the ten largest hold 1.4%. The specimen was PBMCs. These receptors originate from a woman between 25 and 40 years old in good health and CMV-seronegative.

A note on this clone: The same CDR3 arises from other DNA sequences in this sample as well. The chain couples TRBV28 to TRBJ2-7; 10 bases line up with TRBD1. V gave up 6 bases and J gave up 3 bases; unmatched junction bases: 2. CDR3 size: 13 residues. CDR1 MDHEN and CDR2 SYDVKM come from the germline V gene. The DNA of the CDR3 is TGTGCCAGCAGCCGGGACAGGGGCTACGAGCAGTACTTC. Amino acid sequence: CASSRDRGYEQYF.

V is TRBV27 and J is TRBJ2-1, with D perhaps matching TRBD1 (6 bases). Germline CDR1 reads MNHEY; CDR2 reads SMNVEV (reference sequence). CDR3 size: 14 residues. V was cut by 2 bases and J by 6 bases, with 11 bases left in between. The CDR3 DNA sequence: TGTGCCAGCAGTTTACAAACAGGGACCAATGAGCAGTTCTTC. It codes for CASSLQTGTNEQFF.

The sample holds one count of this clone. This sequence joins TRBV19 and TRBJ2-6, with a possible D match to TRBD1 (6 bases). The CDR3 spans 19 residues. Between the trimmed V and J ends, which lost 4 bases and 0 bases, there was a span of 19 bases. Per germline, CDR1 LNHDA and CDR2 SQIVND (reference sequence). DNA of the CDR3: TGTGCCAGTAGTACCCGACAGGTCGAGGCTCTCTCTGGGGCCAACGTCCTGACTTTC. Protein: CASSTRQVEALSGANVLTF.

The chain carries TRBV4-3 and TRBJ1-6; D might be TRBD1 (6 bases). Germline V gene data show CDR1 as LGHNA and CDR2 as YSLEER. The CDR3 loop spans 16 amino acids. Trimming stripped 0 bases from V and 9 bases from J, with 15 bases between. CDR3 sequence (DNA): TGCGCCAGCAGCCAAGAACCCAGGGGATCCCCTTCACCCCTCCACTTT. It is translated as CASSQEPRGSPSPLHF.

The chain employs TRBV6-5 and TRBJ1-1, with a tentative D call TRBD1 (5 bases). This CDR3 is 14 amino acids long. Germline V gene sequence: CDR1 MNHEY, CDR2 SVGAGI. V lost 4 bases and J lost 5, with 14 bases in between. The CDR3 sequence: CASSLTTRATEAFF. As DNA, the CDR3 is TGTGCCAGCAGTTTAACTACCAGGGCGACTGAAGCTTTCTTT.

The chain carries TRBV2 and TRBJ2-7; D gene unclear. This CDR3 is built from 13 residues. Per germline, CDR1 SNHLY and CDR2 FYNNEI. V gave up 7 bases and J gave up 0 bases, with 10 bases separating them. CDR3 sequence: CASNSRSSYEQYF. The CDR3 nucleotides are TGTGCCAGCAATTCCAGAAGCTCCTACGAGCAGTACTTC. The entire variable domain, with the rest obtained from reference TRBV2 and TRBJ2-7, is as follows: EPEVTQTPSHQVTQMGQEVILRCVPISNHLYFYWYRQILGQKVEFLVSFYNNEISEKSEIFDDQFSVERPDGSNFTLKIRSTKLEDSAMYFCASNSRSSYEQYFGPGTRLTVT.

This clone was picked up many times. The chain links TRBV2 to TRBJ1-1; D is possibly TRBD1 (5 bases). The length of the CDR3 is 15 residues. V lost 5 bases to trimming and J lost 2 bases, with 15 bases between them. Germline V gives CDR1 SNHLY, CDR2 FYNNEI. The CDR3 bases are TGTGCCAGCAGTTTGGGCAGGGCCCTAAACACTGAAGCTTTCTTT. Residues: CASSLGRALNTEAFF.

About this clone: Other DNA sequences in this specimen translate into the identical CDR3. The chain combines TRBV11-2 with TRBJ1-6; 9 bases are a match to TRBD1. J lost 10 bases, V lost 3 bases, and 4 bases had no gene match. Per germline, CDR1 SGHAT and CDR2 FQNNGV. CDR3 length: 14 residues. The CDR3 region is CASSLGQGGSPLHF. For the CDR3, the DNA is TGTGCCAGCAGCTTGGGACAGGGTGGCTCACCCCTCCACTTT. Supplemented by reference TRBV11-2 and TRBJ1-6, the full variable domain reads EAGVAQSPRYKIIEKRQSVAFWCNPISGHATLYWYQQILGQGPKLLIQFQNNGVVDDSQLPKDRFSAERLKGVDSTLKIQPAKLEDSAVYLCASSLGQGGSPLHFGNGTRLTVT.

The chain couples TRBV30 to TRBJ2-3, with 7 bases that match TRBD1. The CDR3 extends over 16 amino acids. Germline assignment: CDR1 GTSNPN and CDR2 SVGIG (reference sequence). The V and J ends lost 0 bases and 5 bases, in that order; junction bases with no gene match: 11. This CDR3 reads CAWSVQTGVVGDTQYF. The CDR3 DNA reads TGTGCCTGGAGTGTACAAACAGGGGTCGTGGGAGATACGCAGTATTTT.

This clone is a singleton in its sample. V usage is TRBV6-1 and J usage is TRBJ2-1; 10 bases agree with TRBD2. Germline trimming cut 3 bases from V and 9 bases from J; bases unmatched to any gene: 8. CDR1 MNHNS and CDR2 SASEGT come from the germline V gene. The CDR3 has 15 amino acids. The CDR3 loop reads CASSDGLAASGEQFF. CDR3 coding DNA: TGTGCCAGCAGTGACGGACTAGCGGCTTCGGGTGAGCAGTTCTTC.

The rearrangement uses TRBV6-5 and TRBJ2-7, with unresolved D. Trimming removed 4 bases at V and 6 bases at J, with 13 bases between. This CDR3 spans 13 amino acids. Germline-derived CDR1 and CDR2 are MNHEY and SVGAGI. This CDR3 is CASSFQATGEQYF. The CDR3 nucleotides read TGTGCCAGCAGTTTCCAGGCTACCGGCGAGCAGTACTTC.

The rearrangement joins TRBV6-1 to TRBJ1-3; weak D call: TRBD1 (6 bases). Germline CDR1 MNHNS, CDR2 SASEGT. Deletions cut 5 bases from V and 0 bases from J, with 11 bases between. The CDR3 contains 15 residues. The DNA for the CDR3 is TGTGCCAGCAGTCCTACAGGGATCTCTGGAAACACCATATATTTT. Translation gives CASSPTGISGNTIYF.

This chain connects TRBV19 to TRBJ1-6; the D is unclear. This CDR3 contains 15 residues. V lost 1 base and J lost 9, with 13 bases in between. Looked up from germline, CDR1 is LNHDA and CDR2 is SQIVND (reference sequence). As DNA, the CDR3 is TGTGCCAGTAGTATAGGGGAGAACTTAGGTTCACCCCTCCACTTT. Its protein is CASSIGENLGSPLHF.

CDR3 sequence: CASRESGTGATGELFF. The CDR3 nucleotides are TGTGCCAGCCGCGAATCCGGGACAGGGGCCACCGGGGAGCTGTTTTTT. The chain couples TRBV7-9 to TRBJ2-2, with 10 nucleotides matching TRBD1. Unmatched junction bases numbered 10, after V lost 8 bases and J lost 4 bases. This CDR3 has 16 amino acids. Germline V gene sequence: CDR1 SEHNR, CDR2 FQNEAQ (reference sequence).

The chain couples TRBV2 to TRBJ2-1, with 8 bases matching TRBD2. Germline V CDR1 and CDR2: SNHLY, FYNNEI. The V segment lost 7 bases and the J segment 2 bases; nucleotides outside the gene matches: 4. This CDR3 spans 14 amino acids. CDR3 amino acids: CASIPRGAYNEQFF. The CDR3 nucleotides read TGTGCCAGCATCCCGCGGGGGGCCTACAATGAGCAGTTCTTC.

The J gene is TRBJ2-3, the V gene TRBV29-1; D uncertain. Germline V gene lookup returns CDR1 SQVTM and CDR2 ANQGSEA. The CDR3 sequence is 13 residues long. Trimming pared 3 bases from V and 6 bases from J, leaving 13 bases between. DNA for the CDR3: TGCAGCGTTGACGGCAGGTCTAAGGATACGCAGTATTTT. As protein: CSVDGRSKDTQYF.